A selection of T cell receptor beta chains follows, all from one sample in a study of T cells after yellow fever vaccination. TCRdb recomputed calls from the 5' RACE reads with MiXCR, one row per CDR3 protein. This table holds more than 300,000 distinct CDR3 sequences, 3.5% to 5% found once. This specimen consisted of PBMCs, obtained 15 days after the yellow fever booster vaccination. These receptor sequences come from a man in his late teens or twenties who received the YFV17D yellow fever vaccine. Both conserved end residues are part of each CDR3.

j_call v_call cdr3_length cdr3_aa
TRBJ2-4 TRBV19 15 CASSPAWTSGNIQYF
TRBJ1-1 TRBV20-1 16 CSARDYTGQVGTEAFF
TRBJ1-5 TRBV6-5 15 CASSYPGQLNQPQHF
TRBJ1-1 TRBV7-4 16 CASSLVPGGRNTEAFF
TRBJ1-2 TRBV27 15 CASSLGSRAKNGYTF
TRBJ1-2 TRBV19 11 CAGKGGNGYTF
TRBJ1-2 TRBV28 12 CASSLGAKGYTF
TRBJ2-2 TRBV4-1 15 CASSQASGVDGELFF
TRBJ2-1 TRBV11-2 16 CASSFPLAGVRNEQFF
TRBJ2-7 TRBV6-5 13 CASSYRLLNEQYF
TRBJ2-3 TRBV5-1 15 CASSLQGPFTDTQYF
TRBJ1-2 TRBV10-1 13 CASSDGREYGYTF
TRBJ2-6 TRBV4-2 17 CASSQAAVNSGANVLTF
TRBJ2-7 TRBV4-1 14 CASSNKQGGHEQYF
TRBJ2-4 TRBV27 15 CASRPMGGRLDIQYF
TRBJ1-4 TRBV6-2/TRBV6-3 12 CASSRGQGKLFF
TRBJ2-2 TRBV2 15 CASRRQGLGTGELFF
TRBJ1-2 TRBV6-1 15 CASSDVARLAYGYTF
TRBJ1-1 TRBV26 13 CAIRRPMNTEAFF
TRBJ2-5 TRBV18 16 CASSPPVVYGEETQYF
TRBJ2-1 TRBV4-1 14 CASSRASGYNEQFF
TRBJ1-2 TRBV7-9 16 CASSSPLGQGDYGYTF
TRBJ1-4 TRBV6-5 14 CASSYGADGEKLFF
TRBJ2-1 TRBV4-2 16 CASSQAAWGLYNEQFF
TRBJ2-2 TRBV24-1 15 CATSDLDRDTGELFF
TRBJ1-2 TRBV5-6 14 CASSGPSGGYGYTF
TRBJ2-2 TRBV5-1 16 CASSLATRTEPGELFF
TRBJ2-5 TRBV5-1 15 CASSQTGEVAETQYF
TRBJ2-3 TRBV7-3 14 CASSLTGGPDTQYF
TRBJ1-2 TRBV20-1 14 CSARETGFVGGYTF
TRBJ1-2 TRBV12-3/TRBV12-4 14 CANHHPGQGYGYTF
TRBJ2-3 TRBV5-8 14 CASSLLAGGDTQYF
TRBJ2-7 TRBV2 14 CASTPTRDSYEQYF
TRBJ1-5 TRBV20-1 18 CSARGGQGAIKGNQPQHF
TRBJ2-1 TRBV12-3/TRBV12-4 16 CASRPTGGGLLIEQFF
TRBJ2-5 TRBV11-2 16 CASSPRGARGKETQYF
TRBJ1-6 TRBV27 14 CASKGQGSNSPLHF
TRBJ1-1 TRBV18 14 CASSPQWVNTEAFF
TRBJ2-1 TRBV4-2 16 CASSQDSGGFYNEQFF
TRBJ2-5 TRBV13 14 CASSYPRAGETQYF
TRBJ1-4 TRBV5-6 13 CASSLGTGIGLFF
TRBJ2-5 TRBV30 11 CAWTRRGTESF
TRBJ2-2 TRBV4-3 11 CASSHAGELFF
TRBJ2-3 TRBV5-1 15 CASSLDGLSTDTQYF
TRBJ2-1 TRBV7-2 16 CASTAYGTSGHNEQFF
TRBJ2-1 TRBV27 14 CASSRGSTINEQFF
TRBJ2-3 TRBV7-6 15 CASSLSAASTDTQYF
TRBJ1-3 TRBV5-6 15 CASSFLGARRNTIYF
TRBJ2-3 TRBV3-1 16 CASSRVGRGDTDTQYF
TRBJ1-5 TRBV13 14 CASSQGRGMSPQHF